One T cell receptor (beta chain) is described in this entry. TCRdb keeps only in-frame clones here, not all; method: immunoSEQ multiplex PCR. The sample lists tens of thousands of clones, 89% occurring once. The data belong to a study of T cell changes during pregnancy in multiple sclerosis. Germline assignment: CDR1 SGHAT and CDR2 FQNNGV. The CDR3 spans 16 residues. V was pared by 6 bases and J by 0 bases, with 17 bases between. The sequence came from a female donor with multiple sclerosis, enrolled in a pregnancy study. This chain uses TRBV11-2 with TRBJ1-1; possibly TRBD1 for D (6 bases). Sequenced material: CD4+ T cells from peripheral blood mononuclear cells, taken in the first trimester of pregnancy. Written as DNA, the CDR3 is TGTGCCAGCAGGCCGGGCAGGGGATCGGTGAACACTGAAGCTTTCTTT. Its translation: CASRPGRGSVNTEAFF.